This TCR beta chain was sequenced for a study of T cells after yellow fever vaccination. Across the whole study: Preparing low-cell-number fractions relied on SMART-Seq v4 Ultra Low Input.

Study results and limitations: From the bulk population, abundant clonotypes could contaminate and appear within FACS-sorted repertoires. Booster sampling recovered most clones from primary vaccination (approximately 97% CD4, around 90% CD8).

Each CDR3 protein gets one entry after TCRdb re-called the 5' RACE reads with MiXCR. The table shows just under 600,000 distinct CDR3 sequences, with roughly 13% occurring only once. The V end was cut by 5 bases, the J end by 10 bases, with 15 bases between. The CDR3 runs 13 residues. The V gene's germline CDR1 is MNHEY and CDR2 SVGEGT. This clonotype was detected a few times. The antigen remains undetermined. The chain has TRBV6-2 or TRBV6-3 and TRBJ2-1, with a possible D match to TRBD2 (6 bases). The receptor was isolated from a man between 25 and 39 years old who received the YFV17D yellow fever vaccine. Sequencing used PBMCs, obtained on the day of the yellow fever booster vaccination. The chain's CDR3 is CASSPPGGGEQFF. DNA of the CDR3: TGTGCCAGCAGTCCCCCCGGGGGAGGAGAGCAGTTCTTC.